This TCR beta chain was observed in a study of blood T cells in healthy people across ages. Study observations and caveats: Higher diversity and more naive CD4+ cells were features of long-lived donors, compared to aged donors.

Sample-barcoded 5' priming and a J-beta primer mix drove a second PCR of about 6 to 12 cycles. TCRdb processed the 5' RACE reads anew with MiXCR; each CDR3 protein has one entry. Here the sample spans approximately 1.5 million distinct CDR3 sequences, around 40% being singletons. CDR1 MGHRA and CDR2 YSYEKL come from the germline V gene. V lost 7 bases to trimming and J lost 4 bases, with 14 bases between them. CDR3 length equals 14 residues. A remark on this clonotype: Its antigen remains unknown.

Isolated per sample were at least 6 million PBMCs. With each sample, at least 5.5 micrograms of total RNA were extracted. The sample consisted of blood. This chain joins TRBV4-1 and TRBJ2-1; unclear D gene. This receptor was taken from a woman younger than 30 in good health. CDR3 sequence: CASNPTIPYNEQFF. CDR3 nucleotides: TGCGCCAGCAATCCGACAATCCCTTACAATGAGCAGTTCTTC.